This T cell receptor (beta chain) was found in a study of siplizumab effects on memory and regulatory T cells. Per germline, CDR1 MNHNS and CDR2 SASEGT. V was clipped by 2 bases and J by 4 bases, with 9 bases between them. The CDR3 is 13 amino acids. Where three donor pairs were concerned, the unstimulated naive, memory, effector memory and TEMRA subsets underwent sequencing. Profiled with immunoSEQ multiplex PCR; TCRdb holds only in-frame clones, not every one. The data contain about 50,000 clones, roughly 87% of them singletons. Study-wide results and limits: The suppressive capacity of proliferating Tregs from siplizumab cultures remained unconfirmed. Siplizumab produced a significant reduction in alloreactive sequences that were traceable to unstimulated CD4+ memory cells.

To note about this clone: Its matching antigen is unknown.

Sequenced: naive CD8+ T cells sorted from blood. The chain employs TRBV6-1 and TRBJ2-7, with TRBD2 as a possible D gene (5 bases). This TCR was recovered from a human donor in good health. The CDR3 DNA sequence: TGTGCCAGCAGTGAACGGGATTCTTACGAGCAGTACTTC. Encoded protein: CASSERDSYEQYF.